This T cell receptor beta chain was sequenced during a study of regulatory T cells in long-lasting Graves disease. Time point given: newly diagnosed GD, antithyroid drugs for less than 3 months. The TCR library was made from RNA extracted from PBMCs. The authors built TCR beta libraries using iRepertoire HTBI primers and Arm-PCR of CDR3 regions. One entry per CDR3 protein results from TCRdb running MiXCR on the multiplex PCR reads. The sample has about 420,000 distinct CDR3 sequences, around 17% seen once. These same records also appear under a second study, on T cells in Graves' hyperthyroidism and ophthalmopathy. That work adds: TCR CDR3 regions were first amplified by RT-PCR with HTBI primers.

The sequences come from peripheral blood mononuclear cells (PBMCs), collected at new diagnosis, from a patient treated with antithyroid drugs. The receptor's source is a woman younger than 30 with Graves disease.

The CDR3 region is CATSDSLGTSNYGYTF. The DNA for the CDR3 is TGTGCCACCAGTGATTCCCTCGGGACGAGCAACTATGGCTACACCTTC. The chain carries TRBV24-1 and TRBJ1-2; D is perhaps TRBD1 (5 bases). In germline, CDR1 is KGHDR, CDR2 SFDVKD. With 2 bases removed from V and 2 bases from J, the gap between germline ends came to 14 bases. This CDR3 is 16 amino acids long.